This T cell receptor (beta chain) was identified in a study of molecular identifiers for immune sequencing clone quantification. This clonotype was seen ten or more times. Its specificity is not known. V lost 4 bases to trimming and J lost 2 bases; unmatched junction nucleotides: 9. CDR3 length: 16 amino acids. Germline loops: CDR1 MGHRA, CDR2 YSYEKL. Whole-study findings and limits: For effector cells, clones above 20 RNA copies held over 99% of molecules; for naive cells, under 1%.

MiXCR was run by TCRdb on the PCR reads, yielding one entry per CDR3 protein. Of about 320,000 distinct CDR3 sequences detected, around 21% appear once; the ten largest clones hold about 0.79%. The receptor was derived from a human donor in good health. Some libraries in this study had Jurkat cell RNA spiked in. Sequenced sample: naive CD8+ T cells from blood, with Jurkat cell RNA spiked in. Subset denoted: FACS-sorted CD8+CD4-CCR7+CD45RA+ naive T cells. The chain combines TRBV4-1 with TRBJ1-1; 8 bases agree with TRBD1. CDR3 region: CASSPRQGRFNTEAFF. DNA of the CDR3: TGCGCCAGCAGCCCCCGACAGGGGCGCTTCAACACTGAAGCTTTCTTT.